Sequencing of this T cell receptor beta chain was carried out in a study of a mutant IDH1 vaccine in newly diagnosed glioma. About the study: Most patients had radiochemotherapy with temozolomide before enrollment; others had one alone.

Clones were sequenced by immunoSEQ multiplex PCR, and TCRdb holds only the in-frame ones, with some missing. In the table there are about 65,000 clones, approximately 85% of which are singletons. A remark on this clone: Its antigen is still unknown.

Documented time point: week 23, last vaccination. Alongside topical imiquimod, each dose of vaccine comprised 300 ug of mutant IDH1 20-mer peptide. This specimen consisted of PBMCs, obtained from a glioma patient whose treatment included an IDH1 peptide vaccine. The TCR originated in a young man with glioma.

The CDR3 nucleotides read TGTGCCAGCAGCGCTACACAGGCAACTAATGAAAAACTGTTTTTT. Translation gives CASSATQATNEKLFF. The rearrangement links TRBV9 to TRBJ1-4; TRBD1 might be the D (5 bases). Deletions cut 3 bases from V and 0 bases from J, with 9 bases between. The CDR3 length is 15 residues. The germline gives CDR1 SGDLS, CDR2 YYNGEE.